This is a list of T cell receptor beta chains from one sample in a study of T cells in Graves' hyperthyroidism and ophthalmopathy. TCRdb re-called the multiplex PCR reads with MiXCR, one entry per CDR3 protein. The sample includes 650,000 to 800,000 distinct CDR3 sequences, roughly 46% seen only once; the top ten take less than 8.5%. Sequencing used peripheral blood or thyroid tissue (not recorded which). The receptors here all came from an adult man with Graves' disease, either hyperthyroidism or ophthalmopathy (not recorded which). Each CDR3 is given without its conserved first and last residue. A D gene is named only where the DNA matches it firmly. Clone size, where shown, is once, few, many, or a class for clones that have expanded.

>few|-|TRBV7-9|TRBJ1-4
ASSLLGRREKLF
>once|TRBD2|TRBV9|TRBJ2-6
ASSPTGLAGAGSGANVLT
>few|-|TRBV9|TRBJ1-5
ASSVAGRDNQPQH
>-|TRBD1|TRBV25-1|TRBJ1-6
ASSDLRQGAPLH
>many|-|TRBV7-9|TRBJ1-4
ASRRDGNEKLF
>-|TRBD1|TRBV29-1|TRBJ1-4
SVVGQGEKLF
>-|-|TRBV7-8|TRBJ2-7
ASSLGGGLDIYEQY
>-|-|TRBV29-1|TRBJ1-1
SKAEAF
>-|-|TRBV20-1|TRBJ2-7
SARSGAGAGSYEQY
>many|-|TRBV20-1|TRBJ1-2
SARGGGDYYGYT
>-|-|TRBV29-1|TRBJ2-7
SLQEDEQY
>many|-|TRBV7-9|TRBJ1-2
ASSAPQGGYGYT
>many|-|TRBV19|TRBJ1-2
ASSIGQEDGYT
>once|-|TRBV7-9|TRBJ1-6
ASSLLSGSNSPLH
>few|-|TRBV7-9|TRBJ2-2
ASSRELF
>-|-|TRBV19|TRBJ2-7
ASSLTGFTREQY
>-|TRBD1|TRBV19|TRBJ1-2
ASSIWGTGLGYT
>-|TRBD1|TRBV7-8|TRBJ2-2
ASSLKRTGGAGTGELF
>-|-|TRBV11-1|TRBJ1-5
ASSWGRALNQPQH
>-|-|TRBV20-1|TRBJ2-7
SANRPGEAYYEQY